Listed here are 2 T cell receptor beta chains from one sample, sequenced in a study of blood T cell repertoires in COVID-19. Clones were read by immunoSEQ multiplex PCR, and TCRdb kept only the in-frame ones, dropping some. The sample consists of 180,000 or so clones, approximately 80% of them appearing once. The sample comprised PBMCs or T cells enriched from blood (not recorded which). Source of these receptors: a man aged 50-59 years who had recovered from COVID-19.

This clone has just a few counts. This chain uses TRBV5-1 with TRBJ2-3, with 8 bases fitting TRBD1. Germline-derived CDR1 and CDR2 are SGHRS and YFSETQ. This CDR3 is 15 amino acids long. With 3 bases clipped from V and 2 bases from J, the junction kept 5 bases outside the gene matches. CDR3 DNA: TGCGCCAGCAGCTCGGACAGGGACCCCACAGATACGCAGTATTTT. Its protein product is CASSSDRDPTDTQYF.

The chain has TRBV6-6 and TRBJ2-1; possible D gene TRBD2, 5 bases. CDR1 and CDR2 from the germline V gene are MNHNY and SVGAGI (reference sequence). The CDR3 is made up of 15 amino acids. V was shortened by 7 bases and J by 3 bases, with 16 bases between the two germline ends. CDR3 sequence (DNA): TGTGCCAGCAATCCAAGCGGAGCAAACTACAATGAGCAGTTCTTC. Amino acid sequence: CASNPSGANYNEQFF.